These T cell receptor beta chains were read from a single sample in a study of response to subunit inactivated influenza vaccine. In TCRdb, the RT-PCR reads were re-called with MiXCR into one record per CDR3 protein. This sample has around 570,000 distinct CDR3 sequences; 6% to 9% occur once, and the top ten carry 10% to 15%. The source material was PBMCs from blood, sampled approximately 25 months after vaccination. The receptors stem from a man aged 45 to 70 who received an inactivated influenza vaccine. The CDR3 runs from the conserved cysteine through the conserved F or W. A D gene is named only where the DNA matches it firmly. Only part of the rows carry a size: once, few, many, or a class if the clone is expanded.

CASSPSGGQIFSSTDTQYF | TGTGCCAGCAGCCCCTCCGGGGGACAGATTTTCTCTAGCACAGATACGCAGTATTTT | . | TRBJ2-3 | TRBV14 | .
CASSESRLADPEAFF | TGTGCCAGCAGTGAATCCCGGCTAGCGGACCCTGAAGCTTTCTTT | many | TRBJ1-1 | TRBV25-1 | .
CASFGGSSSYNEQFF | TGTGCCAGTTTCGGGGGGTCGAGCTCCTACAATGAGCAGTTCTTC | many | TRBJ2-1 | TRBV12-3/TRBV12-4 | TRBD2
CASSFLGPAFF | TGTGCCAGCAGTTTCCTGGGGCCTGCTTTCTTT | . | TRBJ1-1 | TRBV12-3/TRBV12-4 | .
CASSGGGGHNEQFF | TGTGCCAGCAGCGGGGGGGGAGGCCACAATGAGCAGTTCTTC | . | TRBJ2-1 | TRBV9 | TRBD2
CASSATGGTASSEQYF | TGCGCCAGCAGCGCGACAGGGGGCACAGCGTCTAGCGAGCAGTACTTC | few | TRBJ2-7 | TRBV5-1 | TRBD1
CASRRTGEQPQHF | TGTGCCAGCAGACGGACAGGGGAACAGCCCCAGCATTTT | . | TRBJ1-5 | TRBV28 | TRBD1
CASSFRGNNQPQHF | TGTGCCAGCAGCTTCAGGGGGAACAATCAGCCCCAGCATTTT | . | TRBJ1-5 | TRBV5-6 | TRBD1
CASSLVGTGTNEQYF | TGTGCCAGCAGCTTAGTCGGGACAGGGACAAACGAGCAGTACTTC | . | TRBJ2-7 | TRBV7-9 | TRBD1
CASSPPGLYYEQYF | TGTGCCAGCAGTCCTCCGGGACTTTACTACGAGCAGTACTTC | many | TRBJ2-7 | TRBV12-3/TRBV12-4 | .